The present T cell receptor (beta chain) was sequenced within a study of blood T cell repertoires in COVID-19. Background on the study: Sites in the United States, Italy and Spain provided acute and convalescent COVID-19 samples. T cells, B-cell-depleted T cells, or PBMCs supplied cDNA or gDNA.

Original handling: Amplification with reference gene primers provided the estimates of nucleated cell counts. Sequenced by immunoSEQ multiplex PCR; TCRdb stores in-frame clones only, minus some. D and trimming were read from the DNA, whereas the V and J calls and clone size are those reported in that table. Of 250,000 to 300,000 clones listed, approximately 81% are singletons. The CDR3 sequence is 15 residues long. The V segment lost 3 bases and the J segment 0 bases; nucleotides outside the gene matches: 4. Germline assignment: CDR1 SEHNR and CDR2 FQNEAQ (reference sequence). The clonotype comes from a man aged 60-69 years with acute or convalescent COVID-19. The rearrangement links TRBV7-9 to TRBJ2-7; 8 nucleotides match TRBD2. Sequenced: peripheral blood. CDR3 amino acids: CASSLQAGGSYEQYF. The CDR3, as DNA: TGTGCCAGCAGCTTGCAGGCGGGGGGCTCCTACGAGCAGTACTTC. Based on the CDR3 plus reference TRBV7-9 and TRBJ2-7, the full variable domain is DTGVSQNPRHKITKRGQNVTFRCDPISEHNRLYWYRQTLGQGPEFLTYFQNEAQLEKSRLLSDRFSAERPKGSFSTLEIQRTEQGDSAMYLCASSLQAGGSYEQYFGPGTRLTVT.